The T cell receptor (beta chain) described here comes from a study of post-analysis software for immune sequencing data (dated by TCRdb to the mid-2010s). As for the study more broadly: Recorded disease courses included relapsing-remitting, secondary progressive and progressive-relapsing multiple sclerosis, with some patients lacking subtype annotation. The patient repertoires were compared against 11 previously published healthy control repertoires obtained from donors aged 6 to 25 years. A subset of samples was prepared in parallel using single-end sample barcoding, then pooled and co-amplified after Illumina adapter ligation. Findings and caveats that apply to the study as a whole: Significantly lower normalized Chao1 diversity was found in multiple sclerosis patients than in controls, suggesting substantial peripheral T-cell clonal expansion. Strong co-clustering of samples prepared in the same batch was shown by direct clustering with F measure, prompting a batch-effect correction. The control group was slightly older than the multiple sclerosis patient group.

Preparation of the library involved PCR. The sequencer was an Illumina HiSeq 2500. To reduce PCR and sequencing biases, unique molecular identifiers were built into the TCR beta cDNA libraries. Some 500,000 cDNA molecules were obtained per 1 to 10 million input T cells, so each molecule approximated one T cell. The patient libraries were prepared and sequenced with the same protocol used for the earlier healthy control dataset. Within a given batch, samples were prepared together, multiplexed and sequenced on the same HiSeq lane. Concerning the study's data processing: MIGEC handled the raw barcoded reads, throwing out single-read molecular identifier groups before consensus assembly and CDR3 extraction. Clonotype tables were post-analysed with VDJtools, normalizing diversity by down-sampling all datasets to the smallest sample size. To correct batch-related cross-sample contamination, repertoire overlap clustering matched CDR3 amino acid sequences but not nucleotide sequences. TCRdb passed the public sequencing reads through fastp at Q25 and MiXCR, retaining productive beta sequences. Rows merge per CDR3 protein into single entries with the most common DNA and genes. These V and J calls rely on TCRdb rather than the paper's analysis. A total of more than 500,000 distinct CDR3 sequences appear in this sample, around 31% of them only once. The leading ten clones occupy less than 6% of the sample.

This clonotype was counted only a few times. Its antigen is not yet known. Per-base qualities were not stored, and no clone one base away is much larger. TCR beta repertoires were profiled from peripheral blood of roughly 13 young patients with multiple sclerosis to demonstrate the VDJtools post-analysis software. The multiple sclerosis patients were children and adolescents between roughly 6 and 17 years of age. The sequenced sample was blood. The sequence was obtained from a girl aged 2-17 years with multiple sclerosis.

For the CDR3, the sequence is CASSPRTAAYEQYF. The bases read TGTGCCAGCAGCCCCCGGACGGCAGCCTACGAGCAGTACTTC. The rearranged segments are TRBV11-2 and TRBJ2-7, with the identity of the D gene unclear. The CDR3, from cysteine to phenylalanine, totals 14 residues. Just the 42-base CDR3 DNA is kept, in frame starting at base 1. V gives up 5 bases and J gives up 2 bases, and the segment between their germline ends measures 13 bases. Reading the germline V gene gives CDR1 SGHAT and CDR2 FQNNGV.